A selection of T cell receptor beta chains follows, all from one sample in a study of shared clonotypes between healthy human individuals. Data came from immunoSEQ multiplex PCR; TCRdb stores just in-frame clones and leaves some out. The sample has some 2,000,000 clones; approximately 95% are singletons. Material for sequencing was naive CD8+ T cells sorted from blood. The receptor set was obtained from a man between 18 and 29 years old in good health. Each CDR3 is given with its conserved first and last residue. D genes are given only for firm matches. Not all rows give a size; the values are once, few, many and, for expanded clones, a class.

cdr3_length d_call j_call clone_size v_call cdr3_aa cdr3_nt
19 - TRBJ2-2 - TRBV13 CASSPKPQSRAGSTGELFF TGTGCCAGCAGCCCCAAACCCCAGAGCCGGGCCGGTAGCACCGGGGAGCTGTTTTTT
13 - TRBJ2-1 - TRBV18 CASSGSSYNEQFF TGTGCCAGCTCAGGGAGCTCCTACAATGAGCAGTTCTTC
14 - TRBJ1-1 - TRBV5-6 CASNPGGKHTEAFF TGTGCCAGCAACCCGGGTGGCAAACACACTGAAGCTTTCTTT
13 - TRBJ2-7 - TRBV7-9 CASSLPTVYEQYF TGTGCCAGCAGCTTACCCACAGTCTACGAGCAGTACTTC
14 - TRBJ1-5 - TRBV4-1 CASSVDRHNQPQHF TGCGCCAGCAGCGTTGACAGACACAATCAGCCCCAGCATTTT
14 - TRBJ2-3 - TRBV9 CASSVEGAGDTQYF TGTGCCAGCAGCGTAGAAGGGGCTGGAGATACGCAGTATTTT
16 - TRBJ2-1 - TRBV10-3 CATRSPAESSYNEQFF TGTGCCACCAGATCCCCCGCCGAGAGCTCCTACAATGAGCAGTTCTTC
11 - TRBJ2-1 - TRBV30 CAWNWDNEQFF TGTGCCTGGAATTGGGACAATGAGCAGTTCTTC
15 TRBD1 TRBJ2-7 - TRBV6-5 CASSSPGQGSYEQYF TGTGCCAGCAGTTCCCCGGGACAGGGATCCTACGAGCAGTACTTC
18 TRBD2 TRBJ2-7 - TRBV27 CASSPIGTSGRSIYEQYF TGTGCCAGCAGTCCGATCGGGACTAGCGGGCGATCTATCTACGAGCAGTACTTC
15 TRBD1 TRBJ2-7 - TRBV7-3 CASSPGQGPTDEQYF TGTGCCAGCAGCCCCGGACAGGGCCCAACGGACGAGCAGTACTTC
12 - TRBJ1-2 - TRBV11-2 CASSSGVEGYTF TGTGCCAGCAGTTCGGGTGTGGAGGGCTACACCTTC
15 - TRBJ1-4 - TRBV11-2 CAREDSRGLREKLFF TGTGCCAGGGAGGATTCCAGGGGTTTGCGTGAAAAACTGTTTTTT
15 - TRBJ1-6 - TRBV10-3 CAISEPLQADSPLHF TGTGCCATCAGTGAGCCTTTACAGGCTGATTCACCCCTCCACTTT
14 TRBD2 TRBJ2-4 - TRBV30 CAWTKGGGENIQYF TGTGCCTGGACGAAGGGCGGGGGTGAAAACATTCAGTACTTC
16 TRBD1 TRBJ2-5 - TRBV7-8 CASSQSGTGDQETQYF TGTGCCAGCAGCCAGTCCGGGACAGGAGACCAAGAGACCCAGTACTTC
14 TRBD1 TRBJ1-6 - TRBV6-5 CASTFSRGDSPLHF TGTGCCAGCACTTTTAGCAGGGGGGATTCACCCCTCCACTTT
14 - TRBJ1-4 - TRBV4-1 CASSPVGRDEKLFF TGCGCCAGCAGCCCGGTGGGTCGGGATGAAAAACTGTTTTTT
13 - TRBJ1-1 few TRBV7-2 CASRGTQNTEAFF TGTGCCAGCAGGGGGACGCAGAACACTGAAGCTTTCTTT
15 TRBD1 TRBJ2-7 - TRBV19 CASSPGQGAVYEQYF TGTGCCAGTAGTCCCGGACAGGGGGCGGTGTACGAGCAGTACTTC
18 TRBD2 TRBJ2-5 - TRBV11-2 CASSPTGTSGRWVETQYF TGTGCCAGCAGCCCAACCGGGACTAGCGGGAGGTGGGTTGAGACCCAGTACTTC
13 TRBD1 TRBJ2-7 - TRBV7-7 CASSPTGGGGQYF TGTGCTAGCAGCCCAACAGGGGGCGGTGGGCAGTACTTC
14 - TRBJ1-2 - TRBV30 CAWDPRGLDYGYTF TGTGCCTGGGACCCCCGAGGGCTAGACTATGGCTACACCTTC
15 - TRBJ2-1 - TRBV27 CASSPSTSSYNEQFF TGTGCCAGCTCCCCCTCGACTAGCTCCTACAATGAGCAGTTCTTC
15 TRBD2 TRBJ2-3 - TRBV30 CACRSSGGAKDTQYF TGTGCCTGTAGGAGTAGCGGGGGGGCAAAAGATACGCAGTATTTT
13 - TRBJ2-1 - TRBV4-1 CASSQERGAEQFF TGCGCCAGCAGCCAAGAGCGAGGGGCTGAGCAGTTCTTC
15 - TRBJ1-5 - TRBV10-2 CASSDGPGRNQPQHF TGCGCCAGCAGTGATGGGCCGGGGAGGAATCAGCCCCAGCATTTT
16 - TRBJ1-5 - TRBV5-1 CASSFPAFYSNQPQHF TGCGCCAGCAGCTTCCCGGCCTTCTATAGCAATCAGCCCCAGCATTTT
19 - TRBJ2-3 - TRBV7-9 CASSSTSHVGRTVLNTQYF TGTGCCAGCAGCTCCACCTCCCACGTCGGCAGGACGGTTCTGAATACGCAGTATTTT
12 - TRBJ1-4 - TRBV19 CASSAYNEKLFF TGTGCCAGTAGTGCGTATAATGAAAAACTGTTTTTT
13 - TRBJ2-7 once TRBV9 CASSPALSYEQYF TGTGCCAGCAGCCCTGCCCTCTCCTACGAGCAGTACTTC
14 TRBD2 TRBJ2-1 - TRBV27 CASSLVSGSDEQFF TGTGCCAGCAGTTTAGTGAGCGGGAGCGATGAGCAGTTCTTC
15 - TRBJ2-5 - TRBV5-1 CASSMEGTVQETQYF TGCGCCAGCAGCATGGAGGGGACAGTCCAAGAGACCCAGTACTTC
14 TRBD1 TRBJ2-1 - TRBV27 CASRATGSRNEQFF TGTGCCAGCAGAGCGACAGGGTCCAGAAATGAGCAGTTCTTC
13 - TRBJ2-3 - TRBV28 CASRKGYTDTQYF TGTGCCAGCAGGAAAGGCTACACAGATACGCAGTATTTT
14 - TRBJ1-6 - TRBV4-1 CASSQEGIHSPLHF TGCGCCAGCAGCCAAGAAGGGATCCATTCACCCCTCCACTTT
15 - TRBJ1-1 - TRBV6-1 CASSEFAGSNTEAFF TGTGCCAGCAGTGAATTTGCAGGCTCGAACACTGAAGCTTTCTTT
20 TRBD2 TRBJ2-1 - TRBV5-1 CASSLAGTSGRWDLGNEQFF TGCGCCAGCAGCTTGGCCGGGACTAGCGGGAGATGGGACTTGGGCAATGAGCAGTTCTTC
15 - TRBJ1-1 - TRBV9 CASSAPLGMNTEAFF TGTGCCAGCAGCGCCCCGTTGGGGATGAACACTGAAGCTTTCTTT
14 - TRBJ2-2 - TRBV4-1 CASSQDEWTGELFF TGCGCCAGCAGCCAAGATGAATGGACCGGGGAGCTGTTTTTT
15 TRBD2 TRBJ2-3 - TRBV5-1 CASSLRLAGGDTQYF TGCGCCAGCAGCTTAAGACTAGCGGGGGGTGATACGCAGTATTTT
13 - TRBJ2-7 - TRBV5-5 CASSLLGSYEQYF TGTGCCAGCAGCTTGCTCGGGAGCTACGAGCAGTACTTC
14 - TRBJ1-3 - TRBV30 CAWSVWDGGNTIYF TGTGCCTGGAGTGTATGGGATGGGGGAAACACCATATATTTT
17 - TRBJ1-4 once TRBV5-1 CASSLAIGAATNEKLFF TGCGCCAGCAGCTTGGCCATTGGGGCCGCAACTAACGAAAAACTGTTTTTT
15 - TRBJ1-1 - TRBV19 CASSIDGTMNTEAFF TGTGCCAGTAGTATAGATGGCACAATGAACACTGAAGCTTTCTTT
17 TRBD2 TRBJ2-7 - TRBV9 CASSVGVPGLADYEQYF TGTGCCAGCAGCGTAGGTGTTCCGGGACTAGCAGACTACGAGCAGTACTTC
15 TRBD2 TRBJ2-7 - TRBV10-3 CAISDAPGGSYEQYF TGTGCCATCAGTGATGCACCGGGGGGATCCTACGAGCAGTACTTC
16 TRBD1 TRBJ1-6 - TRBV5-4 CASSFNYRGHNSPLHF TGTGCCAGCAGCTTCAACTACAGGGGGCACAATTCACCCCTCCACTTT